This is a list of T cell receptor beta chains from one sample in a study of blood T cell repertoires in COVID-19. TCRdb keeps only in-frame clones here, not all; method: immunoSEQ multiplex PCR. This table holds about 230,000 clones, roughly 88% found once. The sequencing input was peripheral blood. The receptors here all came from a woman between 40 and 55 years old who had recovered from COVID-19. The CDR3 runs from the conserved cysteine through the conserved F or W. D genes are given only for firm matches. Size is stated for part of the rows, as once, few or many counts, or as a class when the clone is expanded.

d_gene,j_gene,abundance,v_gene,CDR3nt,CDR3aa
NA,TRBJ1-2,NA,TRBV19,TGTGCCAGTAGTATAGCCCCTATTCAGGGGAGATACTATGGCTACACCTTC,CASSIAPIQGRYYGYTF
TRBD1,TRBJ1-6,NA,TRBV5-6,TGTGCCAGCAGCTATCCGGGACAGCCTAATTCACCCCTCCACTTT,CASSYPGQPNSPLHF
NA,TRBJ1-4,NA,TRBV2,TGTGCCAGCAGTGCAGGGAGGGATGAAAAACTGTTTTTT,CASSAGRDEKLFF
TRBD2,TRBJ2-3,NA,TRBV7-2,TGTGCCAGCAGCTTAGTCGGGGGGGGATCTGATACGCAGTATTTT,CASSLVGGGSDTQYF
TRBD1,TRBJ2-3,once,TRBV6-2/TRBV6-3,TGTGCCAGCAGTTACCCAACCAGGGGGCCCGACTATCAGACTAGCACAGATACGCAGTATTTT,CASSYPTRGPDYQTSTDTQYF
NA,TRBJ1-4,once,TRBV11-2,TGTGCCAGCAGCAATGGACAGTACAATGAAAAACTGTTTTTT,CASSNGQYNEKLFF
TRBD1,TRBJ2-3,NA,TRBV6-5,TGTGCCAGCAGTTCCCTTTCCGGACAGGGCACAGATACGCAGTATTTT,CASSSLSGQGTDTQYF
TRBD1,TRBJ1-1,NA,TRBV6-5,TGTGCCAGCAGTTCCCGGGACAGTGAAGCTTTCTTT,CASSSRDSEAFF
NA,TRBJ2-2,NA,TRBV11-2,TGTGCCAGCAGCTTTTCAGGGGTCAACACCGGGGAGCTGTTTTTT,CASSFSGVNTGELFF
NA,TRBJ1-2,NA,TRBV19,TGTGCCAGTAGTTTTTTGGGAGGGAATGGCTACACCTTC,CASSFLGGNGYTF
TRBD1,TRBJ2-7,NA,TRBV5-4,TGTGCCAGCAGCGTAGGACAGGACCTCTACGAGCAGTACTTC,CASSVGQDLYEQYF
TRBD1,TRBJ1-2,NA,TRBV28,TGTGCCAGCAGTTGGACAGGAGCTAACTATGGCTACACCTTC,CASSWTGANYGYTF
NA,TRBJ2-3,NA,TRBV12-3/TRBV12-4,TGTGCCAGCAGCTACCCTCCAGATACGCAGTATTTT,CASSYPPDTQYF
TRBD2,TRBJ2-3,NA,TRBV5-5,TGTGCCAGCAGCGCCCACCTAGCGGGGGGGCTAAATACGCAGTATTTT,CASSAHLAGGLNTQYF
TRBD1,TRBJ1-1,NA,TRBV2,TGTGCCAGCAGTCGAACAGGGGTAAGCACTGAAGCTTTCTTT,CASSRTGVSTEAFF
NA,TRBJ2-3,NA,TRBV6-5,TGTGCCAGCATCCTCCGACAGACAGATACGCAGTATTTT,CASILRQTDTQYF
NA,TRBJ2-1,NA,TRBV29-1,TGCAGCGTTGAAGAACCGAGCTCCTACAATGAGCAGTTCTTC,CSVEEPSSYNEQFF
NA,TRBJ2-5,NA,TRBV30,TGTGCCTGGGTGGCACAGGGCCGAAAGACCCAGTACTTC,CAWVAQGRKTQYF
TRBD1,TRBJ1-5,NA,TRBV5-6,TGTGCCAGCAGCCCTTGGACAGGTAATCAGCCCCAGCATTTT,CASSPWTGNQPQHF
NA,TRBJ1-2,NA,TRBV27,TGTGCCAGCAGTCTCCTAGGGACTCTTGGCTACACCTTC,CASSLLGTLGYTF
TRBD2,TRBJ2-5,NA,TRBV7-2,TGTGCCAGCAGAGTAGCGGGGGCTACCCAAGAGACCCAGTACTTC,CASRVAGATQETQYF